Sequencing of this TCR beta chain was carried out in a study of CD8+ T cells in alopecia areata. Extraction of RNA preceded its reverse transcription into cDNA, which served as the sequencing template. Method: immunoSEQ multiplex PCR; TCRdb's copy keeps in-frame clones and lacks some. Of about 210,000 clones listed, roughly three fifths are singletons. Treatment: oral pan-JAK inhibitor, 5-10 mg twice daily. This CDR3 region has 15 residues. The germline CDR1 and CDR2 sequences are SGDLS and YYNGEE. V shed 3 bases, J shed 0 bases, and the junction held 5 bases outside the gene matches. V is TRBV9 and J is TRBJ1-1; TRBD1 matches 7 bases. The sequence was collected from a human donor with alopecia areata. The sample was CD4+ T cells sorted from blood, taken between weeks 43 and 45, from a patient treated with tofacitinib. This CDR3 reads CASSDWDSLNTEAFF. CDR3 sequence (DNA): TGTGCCAGCAGCGATTGGGACAGCCTGAACACTGAAGCTTTCTTT.